This T cell receptor (beta chain) emerged from a study of early T cells in non-severe SARS-CoV-2 infection. TCRdb re-derived calls from the 5' RACE reads in MiXCR, one entry per CDR3 protein. The data contain tens of thousands of distinct CDR3 sequences, around 4% of them singletons. The V and J ends lost 8 bases and 4 bases respectively, with 20 bases between them. Germline assignment: CDR1 MDHEN and CDR2 SYDVKM. This CDR3 has 15 residues. This clonotype was recorded at least ten times. Sequenced input: whole blood. This clonotype was obtained from an adult who was a healthcare worker with PCR-confirmed SARS-CoV-2 infection or an uninfected control (not recorded which). The rearrangement uses TRBV28 and TRBJ1-2; weak D call: TRBD1 (5 bases). CDR3 sequence (DNA): TGTGCCAGCCAACCGTTAGTCTTGGGGCCCTATGGCTACACCTTC. Protein: CASQPLVLGPYGYTF.